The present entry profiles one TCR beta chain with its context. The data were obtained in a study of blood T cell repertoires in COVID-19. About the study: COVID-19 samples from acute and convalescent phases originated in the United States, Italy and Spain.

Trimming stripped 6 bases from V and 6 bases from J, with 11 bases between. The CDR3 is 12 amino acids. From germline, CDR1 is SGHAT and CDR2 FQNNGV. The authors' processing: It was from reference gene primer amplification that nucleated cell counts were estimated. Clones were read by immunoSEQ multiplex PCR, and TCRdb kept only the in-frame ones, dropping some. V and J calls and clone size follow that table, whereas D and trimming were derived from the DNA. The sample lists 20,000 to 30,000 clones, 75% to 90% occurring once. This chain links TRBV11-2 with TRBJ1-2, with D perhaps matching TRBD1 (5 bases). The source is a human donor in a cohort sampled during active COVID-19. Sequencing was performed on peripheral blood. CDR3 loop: CASRKTGDGYTF. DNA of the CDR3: TGTGCCAGCAGAAAAACGGGGGATGGCTACACCTTC.